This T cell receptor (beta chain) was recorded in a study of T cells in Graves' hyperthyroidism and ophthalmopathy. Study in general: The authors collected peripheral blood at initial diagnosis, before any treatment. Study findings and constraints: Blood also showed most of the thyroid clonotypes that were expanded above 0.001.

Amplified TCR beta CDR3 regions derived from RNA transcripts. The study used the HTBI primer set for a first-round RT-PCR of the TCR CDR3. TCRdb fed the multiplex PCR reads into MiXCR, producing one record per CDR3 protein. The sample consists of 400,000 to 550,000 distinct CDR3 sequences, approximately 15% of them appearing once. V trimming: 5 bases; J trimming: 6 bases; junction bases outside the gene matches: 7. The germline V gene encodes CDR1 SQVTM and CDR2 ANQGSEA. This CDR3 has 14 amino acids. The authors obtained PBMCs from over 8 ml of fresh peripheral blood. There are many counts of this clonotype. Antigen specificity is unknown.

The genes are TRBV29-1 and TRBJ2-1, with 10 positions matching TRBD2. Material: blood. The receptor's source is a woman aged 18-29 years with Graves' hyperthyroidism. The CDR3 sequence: CSVRASGRGNEQFF. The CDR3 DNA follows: TGCAGCGTTCGGGCTAGCGGGAGAGGCAATGAGCAGTTCTTC.